Listed below are T cell receptor beta chains from one sample, sequenced in a study of blood T cell repertoires in COVID-19. Sequenced by immunoSEQ multiplex PCR; TCRdb stores in-frame clones only, minus some. The repertoire holds 130,000 to 150,000 clones, with around 90% as singletons. Material for sequencing was peripheral blood. The receptor source for this set is a man between 65 and 80 years old with acute or convalescent COVID-19. Each CDR3 is given with its conserved first and last residue. The order of the fields is V gene, J gene, D gene, clone size, CDR3 DNA, CDR3 protein. D genes are given only for firm matches. Not every row has a clone size; where given, it reads once, few, many or a size class.

V: TRBV3-1/TRBV3-2
J: TRBJ1-6
D: NA
size: many
DNA: TGTGCCAGCAGCCAAGAGAGAGCAAATTCACCCCTCCACTTT
CDR3: CASSQERANSPLHF

V: TRBV27
J: TRBJ2-2
D: NA
size: NA
DNA: TGTGCCAGCAGTACCACCGGGACAATAACCGGGGAGCTGTTTTTT
CDR3: CASSTTGTITGELFF

V: TRBV10-2
J: TRBJ1-2
D: TRBD1
size: NA
DNA: TGCGCCAGCAGTGAACAGGGGGCGCTTAATGGCTACACCTTC
CDR3: CASSEQGALNGYTF

V: TRBV9
J: TRBJ2-3
D: TRBD2
size: NA
DNA: TGTGCCAGCAGCGGGGGACTAGTCCCAGATACGCAGTATTTT
CDR3: CASSGGLVPDTQYF

V: TRBV6-5
J: TRBJ1-4
D: TRBD1
size: NA
DNA: TGTGCCAGCAGACGACAGGGTCGGAGTAATGAAAAACTGTTTTTT
CDR3: CASRRQGRSNEKLFF

V: TRBV5-1
J: TRBJ1-1
D: TRBD1
size: NA
DNA: TGCGCCAGCAGCCCGGGACCGGGACAGGGTACTGAAGCTTTCTTT
CDR3: CASSPGPGQGTEAFF

V: TRBV6-1
J: TRBJ2-5
D: NA
size: NA
DNA: TGTGCCAGCAGAGAAGGATGGAGACAGAGGGGGGAGACCCAGTACTTC
CDR3: CASREGWRQRGETQYF

V: TRBV3-1/TRBV3-2
J: TRBJ1-5
D: TRBD1
size: NA
DNA: TGTGCCAGCAGCCGGACAGGGGGCGGTCAGCCCCAGCATTTT
CDR3: CASSRTGGGQPQHF

V: TRBV3-1/TRBV3-2
J: TRBJ1-4
D: TRBD1
size: NA
DNA: TGTGCCAGCAGCCAGACAGGGCGGGCAACTAATGAAAAACTGTTTTTT
CDR3: CASSQTGRATNEKLFF

V: TRBV5-1
J: TRBJ1-1
D: NA
size: NA
DNA: TGCGCCAGCAGCTCGGTGACAGGATTTGAAGCTTTCTTT
CDR3: CASSSVTGFEAFF

V: TRBV11-2
J: TRBJ2-1
D: TRBD1
size: NA
DNA: TGTGCCAGCAGCTCCCAGTCCCGGACAGGCTACAATGAGCAGTTCTTC
CDR3: CASSSQSRTGYNEQFF

V: TRBV9
J: TRBJ1-4
D: NA
size: NA
DNA: TGTGCCAGCAGCGTTGCAGCCAAATCCGGGGAAAAACTGTTTTTT
CDR3: CASSVAAKSGEKLFF

V: TRBV5-1
J: TRBJ2-5
D: TRBD1
size: once
DNA: TGCGCCAGCAGCTCGACAGGGGGTGGGTACCAAGAGACCCAGTACTTC
CDR3: CASSSTGGGYQETQYF

V: TRBV5-1
J: TRBJ1-1
D: TRBD1
size: once
DNA: TGCGCCAGCAGCGTTTACAGGGGTCCTGAAGCTTTCTTT
CDR3: CASSVYRGPEAFF

V: TRBV28
J: TRBJ2-6
D: TRBD2
size: NA
DNA: TGTGCCAGCAGTCAAGGGACTAGCGGGCCTTCTGGGGCCAACGTCCTGACTTTC
CDR3: CASSQGTSGPSGANVLTF

V: TRBV5-4
J: TRBJ2-3
D: TRBD2
size: NA
DNA: TGTGCCAGCAGCGCGACTAGCGGGAGGTCCGATACGCAGTATTTT
CDR3: CASSATSGRSDTQYF

V: TRBV11-1
J: TRBJ1-4
D: TRBD1
size: NA
DNA: TGTGCCAGCAGTTTCGGACAGGCTGGGAGTGAAAAACTGTTTTTT
CDR3: CASSFGQAGSEKLFF

V: TRBV3-1/TRBV3-2
J: TRBJ2-7
D: TRBD2
size: once
DNA: TGTGCCAGCAGCCAAAGCGGGGGGAGCTCCTACGAGCAGTACTTC
CDR3: CASSQSGGSSYEQYF

V: TRBV5-1
J: TRBJ1-3
D: NA
size: NA
DNA: TGCGCCAGCAGCCTCGGACATTCCCGCAACACCATATATTTT
CDR3: CASSLGHSRNTIYF

V: TRBV6-4
J: TRBJ2-3
D: TRBD2
size: NA
DNA: TGTGCCAGCAGTGAATCTAGCGGGAGCACAGATACGCAGTATTTT
CDR3: CASSESSGSTDTQYF

V: TRBV19
J: TRBJ2-2
D: NA
size: once
DNA: TGTGCCAGTAGTAAACAGAGCTCGAACACCGGGGAGCTGTTTTTT
CDR3: CASSKQSSNTGELFF

V: TRBV7-9
J: TRBJ1-5
D: TRBD1
size: NA
DNA: TGTGCCAGCAGCCCAGACAGGGCCGGGCAGCCCCAGCATTTT
CDR3: CASSPDRAGQPQHF

V: TRBV13
J: TRBJ2-3
D: NA
size: NA
DNA: TGTGCCAGCAGCCCCAGTGGGTGGAGGGAACCCACAGATACGCAGTATTTT
CDR3: CASSPSGWREPTDTQYF

V: TRBV18
J: TRBJ1-1
D: NA
size: NA
DNA: TGTGCCAGCTCACCAACGGGAATGAACACTGAAGCTTTCTTT
CDR3: CASSPTGMNTEAFF

V: TRBV5-1
J: TRBJ1-2
D: NA
size: NA
DNA: TGCGCCAGCAGCCCCGACAGGAACTATGGCTACACCTTC
CDR3: CASSPDRNYGYTF